This T cell receptor beta chain was captured in a study of vaccination and CD4 T cells after COVID-19. As regards this clonotype: Its antigen remains unknown.

CDR3 length: 13 residues. V was clipped by 8 bases and J by 0 bases; unmatched bases: 6. Germline V gene lookup returns CDR1 GTSNPN and CDR2 SVGIG (reference sequence). The treatment was: roughly ten-day PBMC culture with coronavirus spike peptide pools or control peptides (ViraFEST assay). The Oncomine TCR Beta short-read assay generated sequence data from the DNA of cultured CD4+ T cells. A single record per CDR3 protein comes from TCRdb applying MiXCR to the PCR reads. The sample carries some 18,000 distinct CDR3 sequences, about 71% recorded once. The TCR originated in a human donor who had recovered from COVID-19. This rearrangement joins TRBV30 to TRBJ2-5, with 7 nucleotides matching TRBD2. The specimen sequenced was CD4+ T cells from blood, cultured in vitro. The CDR3: CAQPGTNQETQYF. The CDR3 nucleotides are TGTGCCCAGCCCGGGACTAACCAAGAGACCCAGTACTTC.